Below are 18 T cell receptor beta chains sequenced from a single sample in a study of blood T cells in healthy people across ages. Next came a second PCR, run for about 6 to 12 cycles, which used a sample-barcoded 5' primer along with a J-beta primer mix. TCRdb analysed the 5' RACE reads with MiXCR anew, one entry per CDR3 protein. This repertoire shows around 870,000 distinct CDR3 sequences, 25% to 35% found once; its top ten account for 17%. Material: blood. The receptors stem from a woman older than 75 in good health.

This clonotype turned up a few times. This chain joins TRBV7-2 and TRBJ2-7; 7 nucleotides agree with TRBD2. The trim removed 5 bases at V and 0 bases at J, leaving 7 bases unmatched. This CDR3 has 15 amino acids. Germline CDR1 reads SGHTA; CDR2 reads FQGNSA. The CDR3 protein is CASSRDYQSSYEQYF. The CDR3, as DNA: TGTGCCAGCAGCAGGGACTACCAAAGCTCCTACGAGCAGTACTTC.

This clonotype was counted at least ten times. Written as DNA, the CDR3 is TGCAGTGCTAGCGGGGTTTTCCAAAATCAGCCCCAGCATTTT. Amino acids: CSASGVFQNQPQHF. This chain connects TRBV20-1 to TRBJ1-5; D gene unclear. Trimming took off 3 bases at V and 4 bases at J, with 13 bases between the two ends. Per germline, CDR1 DFQATT and CDR2 SNEGSKA (reference sequence). The CDR3 is 14 residues long.

This clonotype was found many times. The rearrangement uses TRBV7-2 and TRBJ2-7; D remains ambiguous. Trimming took 6 bases from V and 9 from J, leaving 12 bases between them. This CDR3 has 11 amino acids. Germline V gives CDR1 SGHTA, CDR2 FQGNSA. CDR3 bases: TGTGCCAGCAGTCACACTTATTGGCAGTACTTC. Its translation is CASSHTYWQYF.

This clonotype was counted at least ten times. This rearrangement joins TRBV18 to TRBJ2-7; 7 bases are a match to TRBD1. Looked up from germline, CDR1 is KGHSH and CDR2 is LQKENI. The CDR3 is made up of 15 amino acids. Unmatched junction bases numbered 7, after V lost 4 bases and J lost 1 base. CDR3 sequence (DNA): TGTGCCAGCTCACGAACAGGGGCCCAATCCTACGAGCAGTACTTC. It specifies CASSRTGAQSYEQYF.

This clonotype appeared many times. This sequence joins TRBV6-2 or TRBV6-3 and TRBJ2-3, with 12 bases aligning to TRBD2. The CDR3 covers 13 residues. J lost 14 bases, V lost 5 bases, and 8 bases had no gene match. Germline V CDR1 and CDR2: MNHEY, SVGEGT. As DNA, the CDR3 is TGTGCCAGCAGTCGACTAGCGGGGGCCCCTCTGTATTTT. Protein: CASSRLAGAPLYF.

Remarks on this clonotype: Just one base apart from a much larger clone, this may be a read error. CDR3 sequence: CASSFRSEQVF. Written as DNA, the CDR3 is TGTGCCAGCAGTTTTCGGAGTGAGCAGGTCTTC. The V gene is TRBV27, the J gene TRBJ2-1; D is ambiguous. The CDR3 spans 11 residues. Per the germline V gene, CDR1 is MNHEY and CDR2 is SMNVEV (reference sequence).

This clonotype occurred once. The DNA for the CDR3 is TGTGCCAGCTCACTACCTTCACAGGGTGGGCACGAGCAGTACTTC. Translating gives CASSLPSQGGHEQYF. The V call is TRBV18, the J call TRBJ2-4, with D perhaps TRBD1 (6 bases). The J call is doubtful: the DNA matches TRBJ2-7 better. Germline V gives CDR1 KGHSH, CDR2 LQKENI. This CDR3 has 15 amino acids.

As regards this clonotype: No conserved phenylalanine or tryptophan is present at the end of the CDR3, so a read error is the likely explanation. This chain joins TRBV5-1 and TRBJ2-1, with TRBD1 matching over 8 bases. V gave up 6 bases and J gave up 4 bases; unmatched junction bases: 3. Germline lookup yields CDR1 SGHRS and CDR2 YFSETQ. The CDR3 is made up of 13 amino acids. For the CDR3, the DNA is TGCGCCAGCAAGGACAGGGCTTACAATGAGCAGTTCGTC. Translating gives CASKDRAYNEQFV.

A remark on this clonotype: This may stem from a read error, because a much larger clone lies one nucleotide away. This chain uses TRBV6-6 with TRBJ2-5; D call uncertain. The length of the CDR3 is 11 residues. V lost 6 bases, J lost 11 bases, and 13 bases lay in between. CDR1 MNHNY and CDR2 SVGAGI come from the germline V gene (reference sequence). The CDR3 sequence: CASRILNEQYF. The DNA for the CDR3 is TGTGCCAGCAGAATACTAAATGAGCAGTACTTC.

This rearrangement joins TRBV24-1 to TRBJ2-3; possible D gene TRBD1, 6 bases. Trimming took off 5 bases at V and 2 bases at J, with 19 bases between the two ends. Germline V gene data show CDR1 as KGHDR and CDR2 as SFDVKD. The CDR3 is made up of 17 amino acids. The CDR3 DNA sequence: TGTGCCACCAGTGGTTCCAGCGCAGGGGATCCCACAGATACGCAGTATTTT. Protein sequence: CATSGSSAGDPTDTQYF.

This clonotype was picked up one time. This sequence joins TRBV10-3 and TRBJ2-4; 10 bases line up with TRBD2. The CDR3 is 12 residues long. Germline assignment: CDR1 ENHRY and CDR2 SYGVKD. Trimming cost V 7 bases and J 13 bases; bases outside gene matches: 7. The CDR3 coding sequence is TGTGCCATCACTAGCGGGGGCGGTACGCAGTACTTC. It yields the protein CAITSGGGTQYF.

This clonotype was observed many times. This chain connects TRBV20-1 to TRBJ1-2; D gene ambiguous. Germline assignment: CDR1 DFQATT and CDR2 SNEGSKA (reference sequence). V was clipped by 5 bases and J by 0 bases, with 10 bases between them. The CDR3 covers 13 residues. CDR3 sequence reads: CSAPRGANYGYTF. CDR3 nucleotide sequence: TGCAGTGCTCCCCGAGGCGCTAACTATGGCTACACCTTC.

This clonotype has a count of ten or more. The J gene is TRBJ2-2, the V gene TRBV12-3 or TRBV12-4; no definite D call. The CDR3 is 18 amino acids. V lost 2 bases and J 1 base, leaving 17 bases between the germline ends. The CDR3 loop is CASSLSLGLGKNTGELFF. The CDR3 DNA reads TGTGCCAGCAGTTTATCCTTGGGGTTAGGGAAGAACACCGGGGAGCTGTTTTTT.

This clonotype was detected many times. This chain connects TRBV6-6 to TRBJ1-5; 8 positions match TRBD1. The CDR3 runs 15 residues. Germline assignment: CDR1 MNHNY and CDR2 SVGAGI (reference sequence). Trimming at V came to 2 bases and at J to 3 bases, leaving 3 bases not matched to a gene. The DNA of the CDR3 is TGTGCCAGCAGTTACGGACAGGGATACAATCAGCCCCAGCATTTT. Translation gives CASSYGQGYNQPQHF.

A word on this clonotype: This clone may be a read error of a much larger clone one base away. V gene TRBV10-3 combines with J gene TRBJ1-2, with D possibly being TRBD1 (5 bases). CDR1 and CDR2 from the germline V gene are ENHRY and SYGVKD. V was pared by 7 bases and J by 6 bases, with 15 bases between. The CDR3 is 13 residues long. The CDR3 sequence is CAINPRGDHGYTF. CDR3 nucleotide sequence: TGTGCCATCAACCCACGGGGGGACCATGGCTACACCTTC.

CDR3 nucleotide sequence: TGTGCCAGCCTCCCCCGGTGGGCTAATGAAAAACTGTTTTTT. Amino acids: CASLPRWANEKLFF. The chain uses TRBV6-2 or TRBV6-3 and TRBJ1-4; unclear D gene. Trimming shortened V by 8 bases and J by 3 bases, and 13 bases separated the two germline ends. This CDR3 is built from 14 residues. Germline values: CDR1 MNHEY, CDR2 SVGEGT.

V usage is TRBV12-3 or TRBV12-4 and J usage is TRBJ1-5; 9 bases match TRBD1. The CDR3 is made up of 14 amino acids. V shed 3 bases and J 11 bases; nucleotides not matched to a gene: 8. The DNA for the CDR3 is TGTGCCAGCAGTTTCGGGACAGGGACGTTGGCCCAGCATTTT. Protein: CASSFGTGTLAQHF.

The V gene is TRBV18, the J gene TRBJ2-2, with D unresolved. This CDR3 is built from 15 residues. Trimming left V 2 bases short and J 0 bases short, with 7 bases between. Germline-derived CDR1 and CDR2 are KGHSH and LQKENI. This CDR3 is CASSPSQANTGELFF. The DNA of the CDR3 is TGTGCCAGCTCACCAAGTCAGGCGAACACCGGGGAGCTGTTTTTT.